The following is a TCR beta chain sequence with its context. This record belongs to a study of blood T cell repertoires in COVID-19. Whole-study context: Donors in the United States, Italy and Spain gave samples during acute or convalescent COVID-19.

In the original workflow: Scientists estimated how many nucleated cells there were by amplifying reference gene primers. Produced via immunoSEQ multiplex PCR; TCRdb's table is partial and in-frame only. V, J and clone size are taken as reported in that table, and D and trimming were inferred from the DNA itself. The sample consists of 140,000 or so clones, around 90% of them appearing once. CDR1 is MDHEN and CDR2 is SYDVKM in the germline V gene. Trimming took off 8 bases at V and 7 bases at J, with 14 bases between the two ends. The CDR3 spans 12 residues. The rearrangement uses TRBV28 and TRBJ1-1; D not resolved. This TCR came from a human donor in a cohort sampled during active COVID-19. The sample comprised peripheral blood. DNA for the CDR3: TGTGCCAGCCAAGCGGCTATGAGTGAAGCTTTCTTT. Translation gives CASQAAMSEAFF.